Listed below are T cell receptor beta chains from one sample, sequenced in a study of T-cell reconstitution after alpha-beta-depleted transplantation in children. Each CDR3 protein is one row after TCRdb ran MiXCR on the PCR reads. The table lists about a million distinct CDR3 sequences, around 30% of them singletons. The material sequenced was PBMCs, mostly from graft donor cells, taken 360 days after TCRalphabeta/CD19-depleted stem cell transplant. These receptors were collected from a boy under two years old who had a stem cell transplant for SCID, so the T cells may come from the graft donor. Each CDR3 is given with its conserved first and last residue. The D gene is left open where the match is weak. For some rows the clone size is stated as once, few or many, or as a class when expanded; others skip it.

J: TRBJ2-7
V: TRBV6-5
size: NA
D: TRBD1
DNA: TGTGCCAGCAGTTCAATTTCGACAGGGCCCTACGAGCAGTACTTC
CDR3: CASSSISTGPYEQYF

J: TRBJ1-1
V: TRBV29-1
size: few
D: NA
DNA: TGCAGCGTTGAAGGCACATTTGGAGCTTTCTTT
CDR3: CSVEGTFGAFF

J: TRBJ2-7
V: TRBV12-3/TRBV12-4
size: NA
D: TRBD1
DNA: TGTGCCAGCAGACCCCGACAGGGGGAATTGTACGAGCAGTACTTC
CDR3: CASRPRQGELYEQYF

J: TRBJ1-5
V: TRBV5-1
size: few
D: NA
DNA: TGCGCCAGCGAAACCCCGGGACACCGAGTCTATAGCAATCAGCCCCAGCATTTT
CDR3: CASETPGHRVYSNQPQHF

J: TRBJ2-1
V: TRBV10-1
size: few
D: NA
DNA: TGCGCCAGCAGTGAGTCGAGGCGCTTAGGGCAGGACAATGAGCAGTTCTTC
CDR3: CASSESRRLGQDNEQFF

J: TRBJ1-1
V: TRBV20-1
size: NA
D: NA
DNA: TGCAGTGCACACGAGCCCCCCGGGGGGCGGGGAGCTGAAGCTTTCTTT
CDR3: CSAHEPPGGRGAEAFF

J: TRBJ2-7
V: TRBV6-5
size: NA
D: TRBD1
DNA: TGTGCCAGCAGTTACTCGGGACAGGGTATCTACGAGCAGTACTTC
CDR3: CASSYSGQGIYEQYF

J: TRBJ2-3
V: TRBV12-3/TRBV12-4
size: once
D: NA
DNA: TGTGCCAGCAGTCTAGGCACAGAAGCAGATACGCAGTATTTT
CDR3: CASSLGTEADTQYF

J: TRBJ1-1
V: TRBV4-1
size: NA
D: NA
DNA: TGCGCCAGCAGCCTCAACCAGGACACCTTGAACACTGAAGCTTTCTTT
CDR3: CASSLNQDTLNTEAFF

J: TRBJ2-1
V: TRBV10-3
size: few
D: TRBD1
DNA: TGTGCCATCAAAAGGGACAGGGAAATTCTCAATGAGCAGTTCTTC
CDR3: CAIKRDREILNEQFF

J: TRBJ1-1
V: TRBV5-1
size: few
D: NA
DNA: TGCGCCAGCAGCTTATATTTCGACGGGAACACTGAAGCTTTCTTT
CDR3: CASSLYFDGNTEAFF

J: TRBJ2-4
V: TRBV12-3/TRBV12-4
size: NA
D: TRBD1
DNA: TGTGCCAGCAGAAAGGGACAGCTAAACATTCAGTACTTC
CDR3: CASRKGQLNIQYF

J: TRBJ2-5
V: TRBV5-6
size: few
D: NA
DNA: TGTGCCAGCAGCTGGATGGGACATCCGGATGTGGAGACCCAGTACTTC
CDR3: CASSWMGHPDVETQYF

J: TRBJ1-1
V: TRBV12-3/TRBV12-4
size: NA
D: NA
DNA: TGTGCCAGCAGTCATGGGGGGTTTGAAGCTTTCTTT
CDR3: CASSHGGFEAFF

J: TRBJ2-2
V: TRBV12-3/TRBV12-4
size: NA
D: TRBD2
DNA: TGTGCCAGCAGTTTAGGGGGACTAGCGGGGGGACGAGCCGGGGAGCTGTTTTTT
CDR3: CASSLGGLAGGRAGELFF

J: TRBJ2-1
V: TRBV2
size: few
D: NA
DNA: TGTGCCAGCAGCCCTATCGGTAGGGTCAATGAGCAGTTCTTC
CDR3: CASSPIGRVNEQFF